This T cell receptor (beta chain) was observed in a study of siplizumab effects on memory and regulatory T cells. Broader study findings: Mappable alloreactive CD4+ clones averaged approximately 67% Treg-derived with siplizumab versus around 25% in controls.

CDR1 and CDR2 (germline): SNHLY, FYNNEI. The CDR3 spans 13 residues. The trim removed 8 bases at V and 8 bases at J, leaving 10 bases unmatched. Assayed TCR templates numbered about 10^5 for each sample. Generated by immunoSEQ multiplex PCR, the TCRdb table keeps only in-frame clones and is missing some. This table holds 70,000 or so clones, less than 95% found once. Regarding this clone: As yet, its antigen is unknown.

Sequences were obtained from CD8+ T cells sorted from blood. The chain employs TRBV2 and TRBJ1-2, with 8 bases fitting TRBD1. The sequence was collected from a human donor in good health. The DNA of the CDR3 is TGTGCCAGCTCTCCAGGGGGCCTAAAGGGCTACACCTTC. This translates into CASSPGGLKGYTF.